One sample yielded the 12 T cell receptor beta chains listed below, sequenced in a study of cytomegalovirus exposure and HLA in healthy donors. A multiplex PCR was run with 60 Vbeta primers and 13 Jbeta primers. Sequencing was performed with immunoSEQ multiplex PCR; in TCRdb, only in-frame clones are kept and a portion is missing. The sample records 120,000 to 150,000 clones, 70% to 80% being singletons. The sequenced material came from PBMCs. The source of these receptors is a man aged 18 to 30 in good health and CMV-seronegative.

CDR3 in amino acids: CASSQPPGQGGYGYTF. The DNA of the CDR3 is TGTGCCAGCAGCCAGCCCCCCGGACAGGGGGGCTATGGCTACACCTTC. The chain links TRBV11-2 to TRBJ1-2; 10 nucleotides align to TRBD1. V lost 5 bases and J lost 4; bases outside the gene matches: 10. In germline, CDR1 is SGHAT, CDR2 FQNNGV. The CDR3 covers 16 residues.

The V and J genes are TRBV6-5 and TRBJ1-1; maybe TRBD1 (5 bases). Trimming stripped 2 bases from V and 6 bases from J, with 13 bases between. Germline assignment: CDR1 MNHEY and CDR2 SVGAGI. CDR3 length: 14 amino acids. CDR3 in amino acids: CASSYERRGPEAFF. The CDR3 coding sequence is TGTGCCAGCAGTTACGAGAGGCGGGGACCTGAAGCTTTCTTT.

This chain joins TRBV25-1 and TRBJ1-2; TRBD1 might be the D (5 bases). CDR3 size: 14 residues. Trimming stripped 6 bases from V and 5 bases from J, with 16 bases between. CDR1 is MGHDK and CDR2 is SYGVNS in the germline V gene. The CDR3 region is CASSRTGTFYGYTF. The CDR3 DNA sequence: TGTGCCAGCAGCCGAACAGGAACCTTTTATGGCTACACCTTC.

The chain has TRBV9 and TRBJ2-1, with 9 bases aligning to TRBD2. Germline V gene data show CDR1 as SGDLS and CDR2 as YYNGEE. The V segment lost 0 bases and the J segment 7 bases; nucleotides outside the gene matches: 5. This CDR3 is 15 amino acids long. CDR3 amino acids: CASSVVAGAANEQFF. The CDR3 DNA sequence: TGTGCCAGCAGCGTAGTAGCGGGAGCCGCAAATGAGCAGTTCTTC.

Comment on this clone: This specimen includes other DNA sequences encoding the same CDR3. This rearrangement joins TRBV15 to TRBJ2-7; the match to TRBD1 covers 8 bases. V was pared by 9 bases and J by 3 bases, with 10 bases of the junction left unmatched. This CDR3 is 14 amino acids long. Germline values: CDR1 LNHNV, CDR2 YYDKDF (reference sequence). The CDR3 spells CATSPGGSFYEQYF. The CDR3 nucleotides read TGTGCCACTAGCCCAGGGGGCTCCTTCTACGAGCAGTACTTC.

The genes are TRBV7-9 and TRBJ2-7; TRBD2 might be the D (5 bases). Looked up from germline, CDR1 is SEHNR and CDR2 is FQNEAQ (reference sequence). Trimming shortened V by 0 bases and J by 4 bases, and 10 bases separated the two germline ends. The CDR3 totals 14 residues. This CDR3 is CASSLAAAVYEQYF. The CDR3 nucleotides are TGTGCCAGCAGCTTAGCAGCGGCCGTTTACGAGCAGTACTTC.

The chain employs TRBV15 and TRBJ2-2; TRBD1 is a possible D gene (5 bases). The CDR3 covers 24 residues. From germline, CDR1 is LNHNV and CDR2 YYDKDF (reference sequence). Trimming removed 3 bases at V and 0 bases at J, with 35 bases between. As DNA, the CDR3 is TGTGCCACCAGCAGGCAGACGAGAGACCAGGGTAAGGTCGGGCACACTCCGAACACCGGGGAGCTGTTTTTT. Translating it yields CATSRQTRDQGKVGHTPNTGELFF.

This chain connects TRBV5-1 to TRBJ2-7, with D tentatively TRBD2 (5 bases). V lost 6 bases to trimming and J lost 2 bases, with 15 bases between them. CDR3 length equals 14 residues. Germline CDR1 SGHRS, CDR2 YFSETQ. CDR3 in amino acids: CASNPPGGPYEQYF. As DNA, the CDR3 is TGCGCCAGCAACCCTCCAGGAGGCCCCTACGAGCAGTACTTC.

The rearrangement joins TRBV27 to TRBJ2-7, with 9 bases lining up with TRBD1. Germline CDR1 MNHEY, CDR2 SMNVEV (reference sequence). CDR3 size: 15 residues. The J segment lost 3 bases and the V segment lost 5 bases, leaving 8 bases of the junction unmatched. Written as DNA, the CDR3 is TGTGCCAGCAGTACGACCCCGGACAGGGGCTACGAGCAGTACTTC. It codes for CASSTTPDRGYEQYF.

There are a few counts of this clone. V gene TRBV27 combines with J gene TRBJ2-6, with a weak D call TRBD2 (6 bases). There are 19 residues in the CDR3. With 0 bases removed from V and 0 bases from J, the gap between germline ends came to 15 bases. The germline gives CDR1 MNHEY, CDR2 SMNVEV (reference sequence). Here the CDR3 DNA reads TGTGCCAGCAGTTTATCGAGCCGGGCCGGGGGCTCTGGGGCCAACGTCCTGACTTTC. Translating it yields CASSLSSRAGGSGANVLTF.

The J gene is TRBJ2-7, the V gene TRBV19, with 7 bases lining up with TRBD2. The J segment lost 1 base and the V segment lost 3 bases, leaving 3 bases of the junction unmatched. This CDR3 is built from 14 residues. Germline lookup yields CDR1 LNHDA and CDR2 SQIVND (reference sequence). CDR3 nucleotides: TGTGCCAGTAGTATGCTAGCGGAGTCCTACGAGCAGTACTTC. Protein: CASSMLAESYEQYF.

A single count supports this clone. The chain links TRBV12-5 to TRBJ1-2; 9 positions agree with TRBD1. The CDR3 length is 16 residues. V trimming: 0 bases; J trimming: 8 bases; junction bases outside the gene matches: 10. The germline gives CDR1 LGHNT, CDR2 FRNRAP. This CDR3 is CASGLVLGQGYRGYTF. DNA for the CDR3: TGTGCTAGTGGTTTGGTACTTGGACAGGGGTATCGCGGCTACACCTTC.